The clone carrying this TCR beta chain was seen repeatedly, ten times or more. Antigen: not known. PBMCs were obtained from about 9.9 ml fresh peripheral blood. This sample is part of a study of T cells in Graves' hyperthyroidism and ophthalmopathy. General study results and limits: A 13 V-J model separated ophthalmopathy from stable hyperthyroidism.

Trimming removed 4 bases from V and 4 bases from J, with 14 bases in between. Germline loops: CDR1 SGDLS, CDR2 YYNGEE. This CDR3 is 15 amino acids long. RNA transcripts were the template for amplifying TCR beta CDR3 regions. Researchers ran a first-round RT-PCR on the TCR CDR3 using the HTBI primer set. TCRdb called the multiplex PCR reads again in MiXCR, with one record for every CDR3 protein. Of some 500,000 distinct CDR3 sequences detected, 14% appear once; the ten largest clones hold roughly 17%. This chain links TRBV9 with TRBJ1-4; TRBD1 is a possible D gene (5 bases). The TCR was taken from a woman aged 18-35 years with Graves' hyperthyroidism. Input material: blood. The CDR3 nucleotides are TGTGCCAGCAGCTCATTTCGGGGGGATAATGAAAAACTGTTTTTT. Translation gives CASSSFRGDNEKLFF.